These 17 T cell receptor beta chains came from one sample sequenced in a study of T cells in Graves' hyperthyroidism and ophthalmopathy. Template material for amplifying TCR beta CDR3 regions consisted of RNA transcripts. The TCR CDR3 first-round RT-PCR relied on the HTBI primer set. TCRdb ran MiXCR on the multiplex PCR reads and lists one entry per CDR3 protein. The sample comprises about 840,000 distinct CDR3 sequences, roughly 40% of which are singletons, and 8% to 9% rests with the top ten. Specimen: blood. These receptors were obtained from a man between 18 and 35 years old with Graves' hyperthyroidism.

V and J are TRBV15 and TRBJ1-1, with D unclear. This CDR3 comprises 13 residues. Germline-derived CDR1 and CDR2 are LNHNV and YYDKDF (reference sequence). V lost 0 bases to trimming and J lost 2 bases, with 4 bases between them. CDR3 in amino acids: CATSRDFNTEAFF. The DNA for the CDR3 is TGTGCCACCAGCAGAGACTTTAACACTGAAGCTTTCTTT.

This clonotype showed up many times. The chain recombines TRBV12-3 or TRBV12-4 with TRBJ2-5; D ambiguous. V was cut by 6 bases and J by 5 bases, with 7 bases left in between. This CDR3 has 11 amino acids. CDR3 sequence (DNA): TGTGCCAGCAGGCTCGGGGAGACCCAGTACTTC. It translates to CASRLGETQYF.

The V gene is TRBV4-1, the J gene TRBJ1-1; 10 positions match TRBD1. From germline, CDR1 is MGHRA and CDR2 YSYEKL. V was pared by 6 bases and J by 3 bases, with 4 bases of the junction left unmatched. This CDR3 spans 14 amino acids. The CDR3 DNA follows: TGCGCCAGCAGAGGGGACAGGGGCGACACTGAAGCTTTCTTT. Residues: CASRGDRGDTEAFF.

This chain joins TRBV10-3 and TRBJ1-5; 9 bases line up with TRBD1. There are 13 residues in the CDR3. The V and J ends lost 10 bases and 6 bases, in that order; junction bases with no gene match: 7. Germline V CDR1 and CDR2: ENHRY, SYGVKD. The CDR3 sequence: CATGQGQGQPQHF. CDR3 DNA sequence: TGTGCCACTGGACAGGGGCAGGGTCAGCCCCAGCATTTT.

Concerning this clonotype: The DNA is omitted, as the CDR3 cannot be located on it reliably, and the CDR3 follows TCRdb's listing. The chain joins TRBV7-3 to TRBJ2-2; TRBD1 is the table's D call and was not checked against the DNA. The CDR3 length is 12 residues, termini included. Germline V gives CDR1 SGHTA, CDR2 FQGTGA. The CDR3 spells CAVQGTPGSCFF.

V gene TRBV2 combines with J gene TRBJ1-1; D call uncertain. The germline V and J ends were trimmed by 3 bases and 10 bases, with 18 bases remaining between them. This CDR3 comprises 14 residues. In germline, CDR1 is SNHLY, CDR2 FYNNEI. The CDR3 loop is CASSEGKTFMIAFF. The CDR3 nucleotides are TGTGCCAGCAGTGAGGGAAAGACCTTCATGATAGCTTTCTTT.

Details on this clonotype: The junction departs from germline at one end; a sequencing error may be responsible. The CDR3 spells CASSQGGFTQPQHF. DNA of the CDR3: TGTGCCAGCAGTCAAGGGGGGTTTACCCAGCCCCAGCATTTT. This chain uses TRBV29-1 with TRBJ1-5; weak D call: TRBD1 (6 bases). The CDR3 is 14 amino acids. Per the germline V gene, CDR1 is SQVTM and CDR2 is ANQGSEA.

This clonotype was detected only a few times. The rearrangement uses TRBV7-9 and TRBJ2-7; the D gene is possibly TRBD2 (5 bases). The germline V gene encodes CDR1 SEHNR and CDR2 FQNEAQ (reference sequence). V was clipped by 5 bases and J by 6 bases, with 20 bases between them. The CDR3 covers 15 residues. Here the CDR3 DNA reads TGTGCCAGCAGCCCGGAGGACGGGCCGTATGGCGAGCAGTACTTC. It specifies CASSPEDGPYGEQYF.

The V gene is TRBV2, the J gene TRBJ1-5, with unresolved D. Germline V gives CDR1 SNHLY, CDR2 FYNNEI. V lost 7 bases and J lost 4, with 11 bases in between. The CDR3 covers 13 residues. The CDR3 DNA sequence: TGTGCCAGCAAGAGGGCCCCTAATCAGCCCCAGCATTTT. As protein: CASKRAPNQPQHF. The whole variable domain, filled in from reference TRBV2 and TRBJ1-5, reads EPEVTQTPSHQVTQMGQEVILRCVPISNHLYFYWYRQILGQKVEFLVSFYNNEISEKSEIFDDQFSVERPDGSNFTLKIRSTKLEDSAMYFCASKRAPNQPQHFGDGTRLSIL.

This clonotype was found once. At one of its ends the junction is not consistent with the germline gene, which may arise from a read error. The rearrangement uses TRBV5-5 and TRBJ1-2, with 8 bases identical to TRBD1. The CDR3 has 11 residues. Germline assignment: CDR1 SGHKS and CDR2 YYEKEE (reference sequence). CDR3 protein: CATEDRALVSF. CDR3 DNA: TGTGCCACGGAGGACAGGGCTTTGGTCTCTTTC. The full variable domain, with the rest looked up from reference TRBV5-5 and TRBJ1-2, is DAGVTQSPTHLIKTRGQQVTLRCSPISGHKSVSWYQQVLGQGPQFIFQYYEKEERGRGNFPDRFSARQFPNYSSELNVNALLLGDSALYLCATEDRALVSFGSGTRLTVV.

This clonotype was counted once. The rearrangement joins TRBV11-3 to TRBJ2-5; D possibly corresponds to TRBD2 (5 bases). The CDR3 consists of 13 residues. The V gene's germline CDR1 is SGHNT and CDR2 YENEEA. V was cut by 5 bases and J by 6 bases, with 13 bases left in between. The CDR3 sequence is CASSHGEGKTQYF. CDR3 coding DNA: TGTGCCAGCAGCCACGGAGAGGGCAAGACCCAGTACTTC.

The chain uses TRBV9 and TRBJ1-5; 7 bases align to TRBD1. CDR1 is SGDLS, CDR2 YYNGEE, per germline. CDR3 length: 15 amino acids. The V gene end was trimmed by 0 bases and the J gene end by 4 bases; junction bases not matched to a gene: 4. The CDR3: CASSVEGTVNQPQHF. The CDR3, as DNA: TGTGCCAGCAGCGTAGAGGGGACAGTAAATCAGCCCCAGCATTTT.

The V call is TRBV29-1, the J call TRBJ2-5, with 7 bases fitting TRBD1. V lost 1 base, J lost 4 bases, and 12 bases stayed unmatched. Germline assignment: CDR1 SQVTM and CDR2 ANQGSEA. The CDR3 loop spans 16 amino acids. The CDR3 is CSVEVAQTGLIETQYF. The CDR3 coding sequence is TGCAGCGTTGAAGTTGCTCAGACAGGGCTAATAGAGACCCAGTACTTC. Together with reference TRBV29-1 and TRBJ2-5, the CDR3 gives the full variable domain: SAVISQKPSRDICQRGTSLTIQCQVDSQVTMMFWYRQQPGQSLTLIATANQGSEATYESGFVIDKFPISRPNLTFSTLTVSNMSPEDSSIYLCSVEVAQTGLIETQYFGPGTRLLVL.

This clonotype occurred many times. This chain uses TRBV7-6 with TRBJ1-2, with TRBD1 identical over 7 bases. J lost 4 bases, V lost 2 bases, and 16 bases had no gene match. This CDR3 has 18 amino acids. Germline V gene data show CDR1 as SGHVS and CDR2 as FNYEAQ. The CDR3 sequence is CASSLNPLTGTLAYGYTF. In nucleotides, the CDR3 is TGTGCCAGCAGCTTAAACCCACTGACAGGGACCTTAGCCTATGGCTACACCTTC.

V gene TRBV25-1 combines with J gene TRBJ1-1; D remains unclear. The V gene's germline CDR1 is MGHDK and CDR2 SYGVNS. The CDR3 totals 13 residues. CDR3: CASHGGMNTEAFF. The CDR3 region has the DNA TGTGCTAGTCACGGCGGTATGAACACTGAAGCTTTCTTT.

This clonotype was seen repeatedly, ten times or more. The rearrangement links TRBV20-1 to TRBJ2-2; D is unclear. V dropped 6 bases and J dropped 4 bases, with 9 bases sitting between them. CDR3 size: 12 residues. In germline, CDR1 is DFQATT, CDR2 SNEGSKA (reference sequence). CDR3 sequence (DNA): TGCAGTGCGCCTCGACTCACCGGGGAGCTGTTTTTT. This gives the protein CSAPRLTGELFF.

This chain connects TRBV11-2 to TRBJ1-1; 7 positions agree with TRBD1. The CDR3 sequence is 16 residues long. The germline V gene encodes CDR1 SGHAT and CDR2 FQNNGV. With 4 bases clipped from V and 0 bases from J, the junction kept 8 bases outside the gene matches. CDR3: CASSYWTGPMNTEAFF. CDR3 nucleotides: TGTGCCAGCAGCTATTGGACAGGACCGATGAACACTGAAGCTTTCTTT.